Sequencing of this TCR beta chain was carried out in a study of OX40 agonist ivuxolimab in advanced cancers. The wider study: Ivuxolimab, which patients received intravenously every 2 weeks, was dosed at 0.01 to 10 mg/kg. Three partial responders included one hepatocellular carcinoma patient and two cutaneous melanoma patients.

Assay: immunoSEQ multiplex PCR; the TCRdb copy retains only in-frame clones and omits some. The sample records around 80,000 clones, around 86% being singletons. As concerns this clone: The antigen is not known.

V lost 5 bases to trimming and J lost 12 bases, with 17 bases between them. Germline CDR1 and CDR2: KGHSH and LQKENI. The CDR3 sequence is 14 residues long. Study observations and caveats: The expanded peripheral T cells' antigen specificity was not determined. Compared with CD4+, CD8+ T cells on average had more expanded clones.

The material sequenced was CD4+ or CD8+ T cells sorted from blood, taken in a trial of the OX40 agonist ivuxolimab. The TCR was taken from an adult with an advanced solid tumor such as melanoma, head and neck, liver or kidney cancer. The J gene is TRBJ1-6, the V gene TRBV18; tentatively, D is TRBD1 (5 bases). The CDR3 DNA reads TGTGCCAGCTCAACCGGGACGGTAATGTTACCCCTCCACTTT. It yields the protein CASSTGTVMLPLHF.